This entry lists 27 T cell receptor beta chains sequenced from one sample in a study of monozygotic twins with inflammatory bowel disease. TCRdb re-called the 5' RACE reads and gives one entry per CDR3 protein, without DNA. The sample is made up of about 380,000 distinct CDR3 sequences, and the top ten hold approximately 2.8% of it. The sequenced material came from blood. These receptors were taken from a human donor with ulcerative colitis or Crohn's disease, or a healthy co-twin of an affected twin (not recorded which).

This chain links TRBV20-1 with TRBJ2-2; TCRdb's D call of TRBD2 is untestable without DNA. Per the germline V gene, CDR1 is DFQATT and CDR2 is SNEGSKA (reference sequence). This CDR3 is built from 15 residues. The CDR3 is CSAPRSGGANGELFF.

The chain uses TRBV11-3 and TRBJ2-2; TCRdb designates TRBD2, a call that cannot be tested without DNA. This CDR3 has 16 residues. Germline V gene data show CDR1 as SGHNT and CDR2 as YENEEA. The CDR3 sequence is CASSLGATPSAGELFF.

The chain has TRBV20-1 and TRBJ2-6; no DNA is available, so the TRBD2 call from TCRdb remains unchecked. The CDR3 is made up of 18 amino acids. The germline gives CDR1 DFQATT, CDR2 SNEGSKA (reference sequence). The chain's CDR3 is CSAEPSGGHSSGANVLTF.

V is TRBV20-1 and J is TRBJ2-3; TCRdb's assignment of TRBD2 cannot be checked, as there is no DNA. The germline CDR1 and CDR2 sequences are DFQATT and SNEGSKA (reference sequence). The CDR3 has 18 residues. The CDR3 reads CSARPLSGLAGITDTQYF.

This chain uses TRBV20-1 with TRBJ2-2; the TCRdb D gene call, TRBD1, has no DNA to confirm it. The V gene's germline CDR1 is DFQATT and CDR2 SNEGSKA (reference sequence). This CDR3 has 13 residues. This CDR3 reads CSAHRANTGELFF.

The gene calls are TRBV12-3 or TRBV12-4 and TRBJ2-5; no DNA is available, so the TRBD1 call from TCRdb remains unchecked. The CDR3 loop spans 14 amino acids. The CDR3 sequence: CASSFGTDKETQYF.

The V gene is TRBV6-5, the J gene TRBJ2-7; the D gene TCRdb calls, TRBD1, cannot be checked with no DNA. Looked up from germline, CDR1 is MNHEY and CDR2 is SVGAGI. The CDR3 extends over 14 amino acids. CDR3 sequence reads: CASSHYRGKEEQYF.

The chain uses TRBV19 and TRBJ2-7; TCRdb names TRBD1, which stays unverified in the absence of DNA. The germline V gene has CDR1 LNHDA and CDR2 SQIVND (reference sequence). The CDR3 length is 14 residues. The CDR3: CASSIGGFSYEQYF.

This chain connects TRBV30 to TRBJ2-7; the TRBD1 assignment by TCRdb is unverifiable without DNA. CDR1 is GTSNPN and CDR2 is SVGIG in the germline V gene (reference sequence). The CDR3 length is 13 residues. CDR3 residues: CAWSRQGSYEQYF. Supplemented by reference TRBV30 and TRBJ2-7, the full variable domain reads SQTIHQWPATLVQPVGSPLSLECTVEGTSNPNLYWYRQAAGRGLQLLFYSVGIGQISSEVPQNLSASRPQDRQFILSSKKLLLSDSGFYLCAWSRQGSYEQYFGPGTRLTVT.

J is TRBJ1-1 and V is TRBV20-1; TCRdb gives TRBD1 as the D gene, but with no DNA this cannot be confirmed. The CDR3 spans 12 residues. Looked up from germline, CDR1 is DFQATT and CDR2 is SNEGSKA (reference sequence). The CDR3 here is CSVLQGNTEAFF.

The chain couples TRBV20-1 to TRBJ1-5; the D call from TCRdb, TRBD1, cannot be confirmed without DNA. Germline assignment: CDR1 DFQATT and CDR2 SNEGSKA (reference sequence). The CDR3 totals 13 residues. Here the CDR3 reads CSARTGSNQPQHF.

CDR3 loop: CASSLWGTETGELFF. V is TRBV27 and J is TRBJ2-2; TCRdb picks TRBD1, but there is no DNA to check that call. CDR3 size: 15 residues. The germline gives CDR1 MNHEY, CDR2 SMNVEV (reference sequence).

The gene calls are TRBV5-1 and TRBJ1-6; the TCRdb D gene call, TRBD1, has no DNA to confirm it. CDR1 is SGHRS and CDR2 is YFSETQ in the germline V gene. The CDR3 consists of 14 residues. The chain's CDR3 is CASSLKGDSSPLHF.

The J gene is TRBJ2-1, the V gene TRBV6-1; TCRdb designates TRBD2, a call that cannot be tested without DNA. CDR1 and CDR2 from the germline V gene are MNHNS and SASEGT. The CDR3 runs to 16 residues. The CDR3 sequence: CASTPAGGFSYNEQFF.

CDR3 sequence reads: CASSFLPGTSPLREQFF. J is TRBJ2-1 and V is TRBV7-2; TCRdb's D gene call, TRBD2, goes unchecked for lack of DNA. Germline CDR1 SGHTA, CDR2 FQGNSA. CDR3 length equals 17 residues.

The chain links TRBV2 to TRBJ2-4; TCRdb selects TRBD1, and the lack of DNA leaves this call unchecked. CDR1 and CDR2 (germline): SNHLY, FYNNEI. The CDR3 spans 15 residues. The CDR3 sequence is CASTGQGTAKNIQYF.

V usage is TRBV28 and J usage is TRBJ2-3; TCRdb proposes TRBD2, but this gene call is untestable without DNA. CDR1 and CDR2 from the germline V gene are MDHEN and SYDVKM. The CDR3 runs to 18 residues. CDR3 loop: CASSGLAGGHTLTDTQYF.

The J gene is TRBJ2-1, the V gene TRBV5-1. This CDR3 region has 16 residues. CDR1 is SGHRS, CDR2 YFSETQ, per germline. Here the CDR3 reads CASSLVDSRSYNEQFF. The full variable domain, in which reference TRBV5-1 and TRBJ2-1 provide the parts outside the CDR3, is KAGVTQTPRYLIKTRGQQVTLSCSPISGHRSVSWYQQTPGQGLQFLFEYFSETQRNKGNFPGRFSGRQFSNSRSEMNVSTLELGDSALYLCASSLVDSRSYNEQFFGPGTRLTVL.

The CDR3 reads CAWGTGVNEQFF. The chain couples TRBV30 to TRBJ2-1; TCRdb reports TRBD1, a call that lacks DNA to check it against. This CDR3 contains 12 residues. Per the germline V gene, CDR1 is GTSNPN and CDR2 is SVGIG (reference sequence).

The chain links TRBV19 to TRBJ2-6; no DNA is available, so the TRBD1 call from TCRdb remains unchecked. The CDR3 length is 14 residues. Per the germline V gene, CDR1 is LNHDA and CDR2 is SQIVND (reference sequence). The CDR3: CATQKGIGANVLTF. Complete variable domain (other parts from reference TRBV19 and TRBJ2-6): DGGITQSPKYLFRKEGQNVTLSCEQNLNHDAMYWYRQDPGQGLRLIYYSQIVNDFQKGDIAEGYSVSREKKESFPLTVTSAQKNPTAFYLCATQKGIGANVLTFGAGSRLTVL.

The chain recombines TRBV27 with TRBJ1-3. This CDR3 contains 15 residues. Germline-derived CDR1 and CDR2 are MNHEY and SMNVEV (reference sequence). CDR3 loop: CASRPLGNGGNTIYF.

CDR3: CASSLSRAYNEQFF. The rearrangement joins TRBV7-9 to TRBJ2-1; as DNA is missing, the TRBD1 call by TCRdb cannot be tested. Germline lookup yields CDR1 SEHNR and CDR2 FQNEAQ (reference sequence). CDR3 length equals 14 residues.

The V and J genes are TRBV6-5 and TRBJ1-4; TCRdb lists TRBD1, though no DNA is available to test this call. Germline lookup yields CDR1 MNHEY and CDR2 SVGAGI. This CDR3 is 17 amino acids long. CDR3 protein: CASSYSTTGGPNEKLFF.

The rearrangement uses TRBV7-8 and TRBJ2-1; the D gene TCRdb calls, TRBD1, cannot be checked with no DNA. The CDR3 sequence is 14 residues long. Germline CDR1 reads SGHVS; CDR2 reads FQNEAQ. The CDR3 is CASSRDSQRGRQFF.

This chain links TRBV18 with TRBJ1-1. The CDR3 consists of 14 residues. Germline values: CDR1 KGHSH, CDR2 LQKENI. Here the CDR3 reads CASSLQGQVTEAFF.

The J gene is TRBJ2-1, the V gene TRBV9. The CDR3 contains 15 residues. Germline values: CDR1 SGDLS, CDR2 YYNGEE. CDR3 residues: CASSPQGWQNNEQFF.

The rearrangement links TRBV28 to TRBJ2-7; TCRdb outputs TRBD2, but without DNA this stays unchecked. CDR3 length: 15 amino acids. The V gene's germline CDR1 is MDHEN and CDR2 SYDVKM. CDR3: CASNTLAGGAYEQYF.